This T cell receptor beta chain stems from a study of shared clonotypes between healthy human individuals. The study's findings and limits: Unshared clonotypes carried lower generation probabilities than those common to all four donors. Researchers sampled blood only, noting tissue repertoires likely differ.

Repertoires were generated with immunoSEQ multiplex PCR, while TCRdb's copy carries only in-frame clones and drops some. Here the sample spans millions of clones, approximately 92% being singletons. Comment on this clone: Its antigen is unidentified.

Source material: naive CD4+ T cells sorted from blood. The sample's subset: CD45RA+ positively selected. The receptor was isolated from a man between 18 and 35 years old in good health.

CDR3 loop: CAWSGTGLGYTF. The CDR3 DNA follows: TGTGCCTGGAGTGGGACAGGTTTAGGCTACACCTTC. V gene TRBV30 combines with J gene TRBJ1-2; 7 positions match TRBD1. The germline V gene encodes CDR1 GTSNPN and CDR2 SVGIG (reference sequence). Trimming removed 1 base from V and 8 bases from J; junction bases left unmatched: 4. The CDR3 runs to 12 residues.